What follows describes a single T cell receptor (beta chain). The antigen is not known. The data were obtained in a study of T cells after posttransplantation cyclophosphamide. J lost 1 base, V lost 6 bases, and 7 bases had no gene match. The CDR3 runs to 15 residues. Germline V CDR1 and CDR2: MNHEY, SVGAGI. Points from the study as a whole: Later blood repertoires were often dominated by clones from the donor CD8+ memory compartment. TRB clonality was highly associated with recipient CMV seropositivity and reactivation. Tissue-infiltrating T cells from skin or gut overlapped little with blood T cells.

Cells defined as naive were viable CD3+CD4+ or CD3+CD8+ and CCR7+CD45RA+CD45RO-CD95-CD27+CD28+. This related bone marrow graft donor gave peripheral blood on the day of marrow donation. Some clones are missing from TCRdb's copy, which holds only in-frame ones; the method was immunoSEQ multiplex PCR. The sample lists some 33,000 clones, 90% to 95% seen once, with approximately 0.1% in the top ten. Material for sequencing was naive CD4+ T cells sorted from blood. The source of this sequence is a man aged 25 to 45 in good health and a related stem cell transplant donor. The genes are TRBV6-5 and TRBJ2-3; 7 bases map to TRBD2. DNA for the CDR3: TGTGCCAGCAGCCGCGGGGGAATCGGCACAGATACGCAGTATTTT. Translating gives CASSRGGIGTDTQYF.